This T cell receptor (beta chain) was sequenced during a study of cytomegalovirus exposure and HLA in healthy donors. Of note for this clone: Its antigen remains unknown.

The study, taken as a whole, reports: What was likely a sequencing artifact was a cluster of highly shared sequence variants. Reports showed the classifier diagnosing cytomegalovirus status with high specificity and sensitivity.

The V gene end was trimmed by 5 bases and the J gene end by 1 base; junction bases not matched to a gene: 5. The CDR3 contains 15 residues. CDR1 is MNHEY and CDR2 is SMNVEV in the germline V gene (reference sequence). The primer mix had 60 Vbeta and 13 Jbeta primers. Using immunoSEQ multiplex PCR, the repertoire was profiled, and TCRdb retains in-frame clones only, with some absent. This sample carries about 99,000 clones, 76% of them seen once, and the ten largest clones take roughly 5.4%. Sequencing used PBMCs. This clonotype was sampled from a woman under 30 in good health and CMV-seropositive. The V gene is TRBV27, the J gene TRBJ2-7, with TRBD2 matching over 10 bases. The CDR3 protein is CASSPGAGGSYEQYF. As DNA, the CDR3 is TGTGCCAGCAGTCCGGGAGCGGGAGGGTCCTACGAGCAGTACTTC.